This entry lists 17 T cell receptor beta chains sequenced from one sample in a study of HIV-infected patients and healthy controls. 500 ng RNA was reverse transcribed with alpha and beta constant-region primers. Alpha and beta chain libraries were made separately by chain-specific third strand synthesis with multiplexing indices. From the 5' RACE reads, TCRdb called clonotypes with MiXCR, one entry per CDR3 protein. The sample consists of some 11,000 distinct CDR3 sequences, 9.3% of them appearing once. No cell fractionation was done, so the repertoire covers all unsorted peripheral blood T cells. The sample in question was blood, obtained before antiretroviral therapy. All receptors derive from an adult with HIV infection. The donor label of this sample is uncertain.

This clonotype was picked up many times. The V call is TRBV3-1, the J call TRBJ1-2; 7 bases map to TRBD1. The CDR3 sequence is 16 residues long. The germline CDR1 and CDR2 sequences are LGHDT and YNNKEL (reference sequence). With 0 bases clipped from V and 2 bases from J, the junction kept 6 bases outside the gene matches. CDR3 in amino acids: CASSQDKGQLNYGYTF. CDR3 in DNA: TGTGCCAGCAGCCAAGATAAGGGACAGCTAAACTATGGCTACACCTTC.

In its sample, this clonotype is medium-sized. The DNA of the CDR3 is TGTGCCTGGAGTACCGGGACCGGAAACTACGAGCAGTACTTC. Translated, it gives CAWSTGTGNYEQYF. J is TRBJ2-7 and V is TRBV30, with D possibly called TRBD1 or TRBD2 (5 bases each). Per the germline V gene, CDR1 is GTSNPN and CDR2 is SVGIG (reference sequence). The CDR3 covers 14 residues. V lost 2 bases and J 3 bases, leaving 14 bases between the germline ends.

V and J are TRBV6-6 and TRBJ1-3; 9 nucleotides line up with TRBD1. The CDR3 has 18 amino acids. V dropped 5 bases and J dropped 4; count of bases not matched to a gene: 15. From germline, CDR1 is MNHNY and CDR2 SVGAGI (reference sequence). The CDR3 is CASSHGTGLSVRGNTIYF. The CDR3 nucleotides are TGTGCCAGCAGTCACGGGACAGGGTTGTCCGTGAGGGGAAACACCATATATTTT.

This clonotype was counted at least ten times. This chain links TRBV11-2 with TRBJ2-2; the D is unclear. Germline lookup yields CDR1 SGHAT and CDR2 FQNNGV. V lost 1 base and J 5 bases, leaving 14 bases between the germline ends. There are 16 residues in the CDR3. The CDR3 bases are TGTGCCAGCAGCTTAGTGTCCCCAGGCACAACCGGGGAGCTGTTTTTT. It codes for CASSLVSPGTTGELFF.

This clonotype was recorded many times. This sequence joins TRBV7-9 and TRBJ2-5, with D tentatively TRBD1 (6 bases). Trimming cost V 4 bases and J 7 bases, with 13 bases left between them. This CDR3 region has 13 residues. The germline CDR1 and CDR2 sequences are SEHNR and FQNEAQ (reference sequence). The CDR3 nucleotides read TGTGCCAGCAGCTGGACAGAGGTGGGGACCCAGTACTTC. Translated: CASSWTEVGTQYF.

Ten or more counts support this clonotype. This chain joins TRBV7-9 and TRBJ2-2, with D maybe TRBD2 (5 bases). V lost 5 bases and J 6 bases, leaving 19 bases between the germline ends. CDR1 SEHNR and CDR2 FQNEAQ come from the germline V gene (reference sequence). The CDR3 is 16 residues long. CDR3 amino acids: CASSPLEGRDPGELFF. The CDR3 DNA is TGTGCCAGCAGCCCTCTCGAAGGGAGAGACCCCGGGGAGCTGTTTTTT.

This clonotype was seen only a few times. This CDR3 fails to terminate in the conserved phenylalanine or tryptophan, so it likely reflects a read error. No DNA is shown, since the ends of the CDR3 on it are uncertain; the CDR3 is the one TCRdb lists. This chain uses TRBV12-3 or TRBV12-4 with TRBJ2-5; the table assigns TRBD2, which was not confirmed against the DNA. The CDR3 contains 9 residues when both ends are counted. Here the CDR3 reads CASTGGAGV.

This clonotype was seen ten or more times. The chain uses TRBV4-3 and TRBJ2-7, with 9 nucleotides matching TRBD1. The CDR3 is made up of 15 amino acids. Trimming at V came to 2 bases and at J to 4 bases, leaving 6 bases not matched to a gene. Germline CDR1 is LGHNA and CDR2 is YSLEER. DNA for the CDR3: TGCGCCAGCAGCCAATTAGGGACAGGGAATTACGAGCAGTACTTC. Protein product: CASSQLGTGNYEQYF.

There are many counts of this clonotype. V is TRBV20-1 and J is TRBJ2-5; a possible D gene is TRBD2 (6 bases). Germline lookup yields CDR1 DFQATT and CDR2 SNEGSKA (reference sequence). The CDR3 sequence is 14 residues long. V was clipped by 3 bases and J by 5 bases, with 16 bases between them. CDR3 amino acids: CSARMRGVRETQYF. DNA of the CDR3: TGCAGTGCTAGGATGCGCGGGGTCAGGGAGACCCAGTACTTC.

This clonotype was observed many times. V usage is TRBV12-3 or TRBV12-4 and J usage is TRBJ1-5; possible D gene TRBD1, 5 bases. The CDR3 spans 13 residues. Between the trimmed V and J ends, which lost 3 bases and 5 bases, there was a span of 8 bases. CDR3 residues: CASSLGDYQPQHF. For the CDR3, the DNA is TGTGCCAGCAGTTTGGGGGACTATCAGCCCCAGCATTTT.

This clonotype was found many times. The genes are TRBV27 and TRBJ2-1; 12 bases agree with TRBD1. The J segment lost 7 bases and the V segment lost 4 bases, leaving 5 bases of the junction unmatched. Germline CDR1 reads MNHEY; CDR2 reads SMNVEV (reference sequence). The CDR3 is made up of 15 amino acids. The CDR3 DNA reads TGTGCCAGCAGTTGGGACAGGGGGCGAGGTAATGAGCAGTTCTTC. This translates into CASSWDRGRGNEQFF.

This clonotype was counted at least ten times. The CDR3 bases are TGCAGTGTCGGACAGGGGTCGAATGAGCAGTTCTTC. Translating gives CSVGQGSNEQFF. V is TRBV20-1 and J is TRBJ2-1, with TRBD1 matching 9 bases. There are 12 residues in the CDR3. V was pared by 7 bases and J by 7 bases, with 5 bases of the junction left unmatched. The germline gives CDR1 DFQATT, CDR2 SNEGSKA (reference sequence).

This clonotype was observed a few times. The gene calls are TRBV30 and TRBJ2-3; the D is unclear. The germline V gene has CDR1 GTSNPN and CDR2 SVGIG (reference sequence). This CDR3 contains 15 residues. Trimming stripped 0 bases from V and 6 bases from J, with 16 bases between. The CDR3 DNA is TGTGCCTGGAGTGTACGAGCTCGACTGTCGGATACGCAGTATTTT. Its protein product is CAWSVRARLSDTQYF.

This clonotype was found many times. V and J are TRBV6-1 and TRBJ2-3; TRBD2 might be the D (5 bases). Per the germline V gene, CDR1 is MNHNS and CDR2 is SASEGT. The CDR3 contains 16 residues. Trimming removed 3 bases from V and 2 bases from J, with 15 bases in between. The DNA for the CDR3 is TGTGCCAGCAGTGATTTTGGACTGACTACCACAGATACGCAGTATTTT. It is translated as CASSDFGLTTTDTQYF.

The V call is TRBV29-1, the J call TRBJ2-7; the D gene is possibly TRBD1 (5 bases). The CDR3 runs 14 residues. The V end was cut by 4 bases, the J end by 4 bases, with 17 bases between. Germline CDR1 is SQVTM and CDR2 is ANQGSEA. The CDR3 DNA reads TGCAGCGTTGTTGTGACAGTATCGGGTTACGAGCAGTACTTC. Residues: CSVVVTVSGYEQYF.

The chain carries TRBV3-1 and TRBJ2-5; 7 nucleotides line up with TRBD2. V shed 0 bases and J 13 bases; nucleotides not matched to a gene: 14. This CDR3 spans 15 amino acids. In germline, CDR1 is LGHDT, CDR2 YNNKEL (reference sequence). CDR3: CASSQDRGVSGCGYF. Here the CDR3 DNA reads TGTGCCAGCAGCCAAGATCGTGGTGTTAGCGGGTGTGGGTACTTC.

In this sample, this clonotype turned up many times. The J gene is TRBJ2-1, the V gene TRBV27; D is undetermined. V lost 5 bases and J 4 bases, leaving 9 bases between the germline ends. CDR1 and CDR2 (germline): MNHEY, SMNVEV (reference sequence). The CDR3 totals 13 residues. The CDR3 region is CASSASRYNEQFF. The CDR3 DNA reads as TGTGCCAGCAGTGCATCTCGTTACAATGAGCAGTTCTTC.